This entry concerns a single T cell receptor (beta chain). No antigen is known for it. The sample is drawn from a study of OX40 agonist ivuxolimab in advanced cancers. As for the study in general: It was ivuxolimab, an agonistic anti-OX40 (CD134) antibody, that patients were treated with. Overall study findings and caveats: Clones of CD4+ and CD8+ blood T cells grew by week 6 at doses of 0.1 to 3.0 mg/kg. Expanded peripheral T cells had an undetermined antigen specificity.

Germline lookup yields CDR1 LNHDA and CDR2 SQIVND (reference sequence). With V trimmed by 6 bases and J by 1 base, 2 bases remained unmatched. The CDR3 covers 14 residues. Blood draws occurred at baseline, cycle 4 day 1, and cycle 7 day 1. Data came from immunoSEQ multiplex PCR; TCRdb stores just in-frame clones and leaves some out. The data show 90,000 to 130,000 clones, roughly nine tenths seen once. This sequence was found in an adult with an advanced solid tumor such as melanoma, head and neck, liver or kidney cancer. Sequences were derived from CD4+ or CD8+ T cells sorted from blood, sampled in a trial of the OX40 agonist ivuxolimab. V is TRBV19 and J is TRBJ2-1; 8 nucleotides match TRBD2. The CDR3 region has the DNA TGTGCCAGTAGGGTAGCGGGGTCCTACAATGAGCAGTTCTTC. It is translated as CASRVAGSYNEQFF.